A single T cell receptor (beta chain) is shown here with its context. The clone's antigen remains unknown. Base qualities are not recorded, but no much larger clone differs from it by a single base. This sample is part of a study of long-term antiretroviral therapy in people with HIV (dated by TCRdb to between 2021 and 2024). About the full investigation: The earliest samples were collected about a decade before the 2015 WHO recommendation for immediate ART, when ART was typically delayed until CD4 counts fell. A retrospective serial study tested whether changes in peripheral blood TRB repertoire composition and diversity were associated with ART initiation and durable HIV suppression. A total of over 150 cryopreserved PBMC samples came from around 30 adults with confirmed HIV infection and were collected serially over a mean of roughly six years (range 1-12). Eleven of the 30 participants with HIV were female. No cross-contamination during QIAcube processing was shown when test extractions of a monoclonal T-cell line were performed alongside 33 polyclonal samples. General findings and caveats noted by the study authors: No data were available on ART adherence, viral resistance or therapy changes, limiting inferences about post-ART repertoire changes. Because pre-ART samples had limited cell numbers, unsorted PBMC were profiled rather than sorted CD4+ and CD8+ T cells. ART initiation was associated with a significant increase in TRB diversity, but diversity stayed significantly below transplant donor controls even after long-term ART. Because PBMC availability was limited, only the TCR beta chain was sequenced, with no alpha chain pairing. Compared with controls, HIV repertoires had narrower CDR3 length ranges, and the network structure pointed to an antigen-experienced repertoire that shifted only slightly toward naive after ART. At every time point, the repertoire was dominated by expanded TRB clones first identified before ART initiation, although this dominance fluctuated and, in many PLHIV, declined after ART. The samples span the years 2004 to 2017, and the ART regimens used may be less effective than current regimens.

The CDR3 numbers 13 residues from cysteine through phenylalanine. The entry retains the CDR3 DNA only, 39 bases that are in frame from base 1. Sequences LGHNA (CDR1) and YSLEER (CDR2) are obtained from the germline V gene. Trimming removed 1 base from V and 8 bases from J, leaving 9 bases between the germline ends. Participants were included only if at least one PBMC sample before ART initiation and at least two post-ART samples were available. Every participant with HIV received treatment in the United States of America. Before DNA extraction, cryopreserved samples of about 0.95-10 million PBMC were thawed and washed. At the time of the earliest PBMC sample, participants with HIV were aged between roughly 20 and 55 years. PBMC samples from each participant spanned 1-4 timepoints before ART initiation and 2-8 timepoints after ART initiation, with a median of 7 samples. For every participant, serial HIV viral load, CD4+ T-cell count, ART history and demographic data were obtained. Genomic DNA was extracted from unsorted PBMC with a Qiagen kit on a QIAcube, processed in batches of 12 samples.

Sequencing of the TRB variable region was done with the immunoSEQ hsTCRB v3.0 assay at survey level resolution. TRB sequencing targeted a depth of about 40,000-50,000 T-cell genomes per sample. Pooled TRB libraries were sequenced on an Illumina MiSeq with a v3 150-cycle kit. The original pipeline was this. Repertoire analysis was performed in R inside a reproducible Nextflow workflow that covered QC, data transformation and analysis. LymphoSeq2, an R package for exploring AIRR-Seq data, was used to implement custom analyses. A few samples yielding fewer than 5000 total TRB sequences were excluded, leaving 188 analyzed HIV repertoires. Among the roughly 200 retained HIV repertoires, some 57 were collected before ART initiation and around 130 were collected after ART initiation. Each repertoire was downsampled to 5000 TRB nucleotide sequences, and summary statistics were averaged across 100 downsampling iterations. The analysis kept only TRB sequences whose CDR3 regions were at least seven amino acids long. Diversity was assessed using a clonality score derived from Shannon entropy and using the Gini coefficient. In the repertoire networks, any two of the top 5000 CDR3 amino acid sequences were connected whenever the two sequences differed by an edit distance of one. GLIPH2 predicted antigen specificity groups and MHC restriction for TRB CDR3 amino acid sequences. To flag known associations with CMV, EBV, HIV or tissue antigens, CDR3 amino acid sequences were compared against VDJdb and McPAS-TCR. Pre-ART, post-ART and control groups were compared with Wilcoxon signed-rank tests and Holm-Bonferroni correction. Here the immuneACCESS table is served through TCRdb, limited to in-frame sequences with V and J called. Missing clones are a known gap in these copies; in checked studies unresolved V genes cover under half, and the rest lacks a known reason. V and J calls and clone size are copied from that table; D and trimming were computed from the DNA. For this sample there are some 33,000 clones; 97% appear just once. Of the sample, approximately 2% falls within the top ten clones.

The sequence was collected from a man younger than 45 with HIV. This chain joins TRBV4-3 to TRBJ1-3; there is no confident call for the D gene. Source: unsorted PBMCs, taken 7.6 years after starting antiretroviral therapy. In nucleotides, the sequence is TGCGCCAGCAGCCAAGGGGGTGGGCACACCATATATTTT. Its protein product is CASSQGGGHTIYF.